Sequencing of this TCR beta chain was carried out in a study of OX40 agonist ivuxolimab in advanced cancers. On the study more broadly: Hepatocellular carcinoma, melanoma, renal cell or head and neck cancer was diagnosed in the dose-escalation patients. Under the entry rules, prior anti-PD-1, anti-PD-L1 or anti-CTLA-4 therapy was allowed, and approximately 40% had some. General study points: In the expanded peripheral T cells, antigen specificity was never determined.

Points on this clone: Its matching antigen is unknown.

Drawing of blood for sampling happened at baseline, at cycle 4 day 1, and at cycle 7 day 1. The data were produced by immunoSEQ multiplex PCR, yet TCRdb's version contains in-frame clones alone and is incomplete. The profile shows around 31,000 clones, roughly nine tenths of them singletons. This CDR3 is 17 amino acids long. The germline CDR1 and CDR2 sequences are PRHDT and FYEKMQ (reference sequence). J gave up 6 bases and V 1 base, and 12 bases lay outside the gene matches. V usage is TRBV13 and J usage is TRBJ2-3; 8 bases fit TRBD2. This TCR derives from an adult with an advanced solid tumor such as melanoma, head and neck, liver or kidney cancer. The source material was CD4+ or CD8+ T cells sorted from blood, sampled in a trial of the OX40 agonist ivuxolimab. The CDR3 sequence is CASSLVHGAGGSDTQYF. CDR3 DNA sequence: TGTGCCAGCAGCTTAGTTCACGGTGCGGGAGGTTCGGATACGCAGTATTTT.